This T cell receptor (beta chain) was found in a study of blood T cell repertoires in COVID-19. On the study more broadly: Spain, Italy and the United States supplied samples that represented acute and convalescent COVID-19. T cells, B-cell-depleted T cells, or PBMCs supplied cDNA or gDNA.

As originally analysed: The authors estimated nucleated cell counts from reference gene primer amplification. The protocol was immunoSEQ multiplex PCR, while the TCRdb copy is restricted to in-frame clones and leaves out a portion. V and J calls plus clone size are reproduced from that table; the DNA served to infer D and trimming. The table records about 200,000 clones, about 78% of them present only once. The CDR3 sequence is 15 residues long. Germline V CDR1 and CDR2: MDHEN, SYDVKM. Trimming removed 8 bases from V and 7 bases from J, with 24 bases in between. The chain joins TRBV28 to TRBJ2-7; perhaps TRBD1 as D (6 bases). Sequenced sample: peripheral blood. This clonotype was sampled from a woman aged 65 to 85 with acute or convalescent COVID-19. The chain's CDR3 is CASGILGHGDVEQYF. CDR3 DNA sequence: TGTGCCAGCGGGATTTTGGGACACGGGGATGTGGAGCAGTACTTC.